What follows are 2 T cell receptor beta chains derived from one specimen sequenced in a study of spatial heterogeneity in lung cancer. Specified time point: sample taken at primary tumor resection. A single record per CDR3 protein comes from TCRdb applying MiXCR to the 5' RACE reads. The table records under 25,000 distinct CDR3 sequences, 6% to 7.5% of them present only once. This specimen was PBMCs, taken at surgery. These receptors all come from a male donor with early-stage non-small cell lung cancer.

There are a few counts of this clonotype. The rearrangement links TRBV3-1 to TRBJ1-4; D is unclear. CDR3 length: 15 residues. Trimming pared 5 bases from V and 4 bases from J, leaving 14 bases between. Germline-derived CDR1 and CDR2 are LGHDT and YNNKEL (reference sequence). The CDR3 loop reads CASSVGQTNNEKLFF. CDR3 coding DNA: TGTGCCAGCAGCGTAGGCCAGACTAATAATGAAAAACTGTTTTTT.

This clonotype came up many times. The V gene is TRBV6-5, the J gene TRBJ1-5, with 7 bases lining up with TRBD1. With V trimmed by 2 bases and J by 0 bases, 7 bases remained unmatched. The CDR3 contains 17 residues. Per germline, CDR1 MNHEY and CDR2 SVGAGI. The CDR3 sequence: CASSYGWAGGSNQPQHF. The CDR3 bases are TGTGCCAGCAGTTACGGCTGGGCAGGGGGTAGCAATCAGCCCCAGCATTTT.